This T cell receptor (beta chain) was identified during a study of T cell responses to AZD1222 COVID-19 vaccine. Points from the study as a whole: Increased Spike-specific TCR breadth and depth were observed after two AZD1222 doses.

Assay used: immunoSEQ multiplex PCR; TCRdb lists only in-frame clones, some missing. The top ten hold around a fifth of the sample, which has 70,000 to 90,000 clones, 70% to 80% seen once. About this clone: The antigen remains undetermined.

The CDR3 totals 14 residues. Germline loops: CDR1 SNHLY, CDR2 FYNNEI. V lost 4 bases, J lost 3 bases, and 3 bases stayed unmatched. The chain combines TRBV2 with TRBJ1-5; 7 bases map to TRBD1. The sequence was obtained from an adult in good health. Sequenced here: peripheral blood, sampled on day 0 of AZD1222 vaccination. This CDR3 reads CASSGQGNNQPQHF. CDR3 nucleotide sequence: TGTGCCAGCAGTGGACAGGGAAACAATCAGCCCCAGCATTTT.